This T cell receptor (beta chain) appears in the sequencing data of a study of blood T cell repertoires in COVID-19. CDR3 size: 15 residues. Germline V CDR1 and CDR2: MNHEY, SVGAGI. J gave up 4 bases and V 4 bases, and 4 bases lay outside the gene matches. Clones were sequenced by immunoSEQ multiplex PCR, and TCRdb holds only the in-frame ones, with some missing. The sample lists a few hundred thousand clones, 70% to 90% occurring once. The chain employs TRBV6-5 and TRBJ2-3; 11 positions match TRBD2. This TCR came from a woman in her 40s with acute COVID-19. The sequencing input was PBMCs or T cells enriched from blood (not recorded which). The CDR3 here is CASSFLAGGADTQYF. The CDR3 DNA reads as TGTGCCAGCAGTTTTCTAGCGGGAGGAGCAGATACGCAGTATTTT.